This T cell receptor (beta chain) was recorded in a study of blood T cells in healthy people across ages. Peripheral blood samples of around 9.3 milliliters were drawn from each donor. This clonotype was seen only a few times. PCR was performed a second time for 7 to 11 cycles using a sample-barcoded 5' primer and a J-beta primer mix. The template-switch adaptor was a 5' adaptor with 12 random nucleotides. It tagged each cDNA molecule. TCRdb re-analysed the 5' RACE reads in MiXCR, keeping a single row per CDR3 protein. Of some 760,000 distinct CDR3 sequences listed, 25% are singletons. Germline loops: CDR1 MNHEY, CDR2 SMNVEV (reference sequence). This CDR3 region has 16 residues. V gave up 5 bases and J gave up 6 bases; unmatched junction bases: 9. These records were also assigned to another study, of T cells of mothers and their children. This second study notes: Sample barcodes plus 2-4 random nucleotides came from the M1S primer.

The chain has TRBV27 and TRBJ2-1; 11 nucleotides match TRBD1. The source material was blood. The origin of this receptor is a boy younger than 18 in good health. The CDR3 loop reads CASSPNSGTGGNEQFF. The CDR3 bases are TGTGCCAGCAGTCCAAACTCCGGGACAGGGGGCAATGAGCAGTTCTTC.